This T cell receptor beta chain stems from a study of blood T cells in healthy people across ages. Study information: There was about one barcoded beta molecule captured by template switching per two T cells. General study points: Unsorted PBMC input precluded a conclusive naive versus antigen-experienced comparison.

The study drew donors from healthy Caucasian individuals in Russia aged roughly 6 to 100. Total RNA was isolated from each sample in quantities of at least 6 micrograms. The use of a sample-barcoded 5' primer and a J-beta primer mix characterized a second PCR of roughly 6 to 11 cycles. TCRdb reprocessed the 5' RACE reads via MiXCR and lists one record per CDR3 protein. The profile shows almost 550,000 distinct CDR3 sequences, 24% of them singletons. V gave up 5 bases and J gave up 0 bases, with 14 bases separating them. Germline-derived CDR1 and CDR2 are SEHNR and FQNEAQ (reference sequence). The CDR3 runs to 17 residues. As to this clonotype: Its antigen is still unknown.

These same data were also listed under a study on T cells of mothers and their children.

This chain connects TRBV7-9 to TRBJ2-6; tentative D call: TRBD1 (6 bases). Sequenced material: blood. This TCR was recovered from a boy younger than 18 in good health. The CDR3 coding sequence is TGTGCCAGCAGCCGACTGAAGGGGGTCTCTGGGGCCAACGTCCTGACTTTC. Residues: CASSRLKGVSGANVLTF.